What follows describes a single T cell receptor beta chain. The data derive from a study of cytomegalovirus exposure and HLA in healthy donors. Study-level information: HLA-typed donors were the source of 86 million or so unique TCRs held in an early data release.

The PCR had 60 Vbeta and 13 Jbeta primers. The method was immunoSEQ multiplex PCR; TCRdb's version includes in-frame clones alone and lacks a portion of them. This sample has approximately 190,000 clones; around 83% occur once, and the top ten carry more than 1.5%. Trimming took off 1 base at V and 2 bases at J, with 7 bases between the two ends. CDR3 length: 13 amino acids. Germline V gene lookup returns CDR1 SGHDT and CDR2 YYEEEE. The chain links TRBV5-6 to TRBJ2-7, with a weak D call TRBD2 (5 bases). Material for sequencing was PBMCs. This clonotype was obtained from a man in his forties in good health and CMV-seropositive. For the CDR3, the DNA is TGTGCCAGCAGCTTGACGCGGGCCTACGAGCAGTACTTC. It codes for CASSLTRAYEQYF.